The TCR beta chain described here comes from a study of tumor-infiltrating lymphocytes in localized non-small cell lung cancer. At the level of the study: Resected tumor was paired with non-adjacent uninvolved lung from the same patient.

V shed 5 bases, J shed 5 bases, and the junction held 3 bases outside the gene matches. The germline V gene has CDR1 MNHEY and CDR2 SVGAGI. The CDR3 has 15 amino acids. Data came from immunoSEQ multiplex PCR; TCRdb stores just in-frame clones and leaves some out. This table has some 3,600 clones, 58% appearing once. The receptor comes from a human donor with non-small cell lung cancer. Sequenced sample: uninvolved lung tissue not adjacent to the tumor. The chain carries TRBV6-5 and TRBJ2-1; 13 bases are shared with TRBD2. DNA for the CDR3: TGTGCCAGCAGTCCGGGACTAGCGGGGCACAATGAGCAGTTCTTC. Translated, it gives CASSPGLAGHNEQFF.